The 3 T cell receptor beta chains listed next were all sequenced from one sample in a study of cytomegalovirus exposure and HLA in healthy donors (dated by TCRdb to between 2016 and 2019). The method behind the library was the immunoSEQ multiplex PCR assay. A mixture of 60 forward primers for TCR Vbeta segments and 13 reverse primers for TCR Jbeta segments was used in the multiplex PCR. TCRdb retrieved this table from immuneACCESS and kept in-frame rearrangements only. Not all clones are present; in checked studies, unresolved V genes account for under half, and no reason is known for the remainder. The sample yields over 100,000 clones; around 84% were counted once. Clones ranked in the top ten supply roughly 20% of the sample. The sample consisted of PBMCs. The receptor set was obtained from a man younger than 45 in good health and CMV-seropositive.

This chain uses TRBV27 with TRBJ2-3; no definite D call. Germline CDR1 reads MNHEY; CDR2 reads SMNVEV (reference sequence). Trimming removed 3 bases from V and 1 base from J, with 8 bases in between. CDR3 size: 14 residues. The CDR3 here is CASSFISRTDTQYF. Written as DNA, the CDR3 is TGTGCCAGCAGTTTTATATCTCGCACAGATACGCAGTATTTT.

The V call is TRBV18, the J call TRBJ1-4, with 8 bases identical to TRBD1. In germline, CDR1 is KGHSH, CDR2 LQKENI. The V segment lost 1 base and the J segment 4 bases; nucleotides outside the gene matches: 2. The CDR3 covers 15 residues. The CDR3 DNA reads as TGTGCCAGCTCACCACGGGACAGGTTTAATGAAAAACTGTTTTTT. As protein: CASSPRDRFNEKLFF.

The chain has TRBV27 and TRBJ2-1; 11 bases are shared with TRBD2. The trim removed 3 bases at V and 3 bases at J, leaving 7 bases unmatched. Germline assignment: CDR1 MNHEY and CDR2 SMNVEV (reference sequence). The CDR3 totals 17 residues. The DNA for the CDR3 is TGTGCCAGCAGTTTGCTAACTAGCGGGAGCTTCTACAATGAGCAGTTCTTC. Encoded protein: CASSLLTSGSFYNEQFF.